This T cell receptor beta chain was identified during a study of T cells in Graves' hyperthyroidism and ophthalmopathy. Study as a whole: Prior to any treatment, at the point of initial diagnosis, peripheral blood was collected.

Clinical symptoms, serum thyroxine, TRAb, thyroid ultrasound and orbital computed tomography established diagnosis. Each 10 ml fresh peripheral blood draw supplied the PBMCs. Amplification yielded TCR beta CDR3 regions, with RNA transcripts as the source. HTBI primers drove first-round RT-PCR of the TCR CDR3. TCRdb itself ran the multiplex PCR reads through MiXCR, one entry per CDR3 protein. The table has 350,000 to 400,000 distinct CDR3 sequences, about 18% seen once. Trimming removed 6 bases at V and 1 base at J, with 12 bases between. The CDR3 runs to 14 residues. This clonotype was obtained from a woman in her late teens or twenties with Graves' hyperthyroidism. The chain joins TRBV12-3 or TRBV12-4 to TRBJ2-5; D is ambiguous. Sequences were obtained from blood. DNA of the CDR3: TGTGCCAGCAGCACTGAAGGCACCCAAGAGACCCAGTACTTC. It translates to CASSTEGTQETQYF.